This T cell receptor (beta chain) is from a study of PD-L1 blockade in urothelial cancer. Overall study context: Samples of blood were analyzed 3 weeks (second dose) and 6 weeks after treatment start.

The CDR3 extends over 16 amino acids. Germline assignment: CDR1 LNHDA and CDR2 SQIVND (reference sequence). Unmatched junction bases numbered 5, after V lost 1 base and J lost 2 bases. Time point indicated: pretreatment peripheral blood. The templates were synthetic TCR analogs, and they were spiked into each PCR. TCRdb's table, derived via immunoSEQ multiplex PCR, lists solely in-frame clones and lacks some. The sample holds approximately 90,000 clones, 90% seen once. V gene TRBV19 combines with J gene TRBJ2-3, with 8 bases matching TRBD1. The material sequenced was PBMCs, taken around atezolizumab (anti-PD-L1) treatment. The receptor comes from a man aged 60 to 69 with urothelial cancer. CDR3 sequence reads: CASSIGRTGPTDTQYF. CDR3 sequence (DNA): TGTGCCAGTAGTATAGGGCGGACAGGGCCCACAGATACGCAGTATTTT.